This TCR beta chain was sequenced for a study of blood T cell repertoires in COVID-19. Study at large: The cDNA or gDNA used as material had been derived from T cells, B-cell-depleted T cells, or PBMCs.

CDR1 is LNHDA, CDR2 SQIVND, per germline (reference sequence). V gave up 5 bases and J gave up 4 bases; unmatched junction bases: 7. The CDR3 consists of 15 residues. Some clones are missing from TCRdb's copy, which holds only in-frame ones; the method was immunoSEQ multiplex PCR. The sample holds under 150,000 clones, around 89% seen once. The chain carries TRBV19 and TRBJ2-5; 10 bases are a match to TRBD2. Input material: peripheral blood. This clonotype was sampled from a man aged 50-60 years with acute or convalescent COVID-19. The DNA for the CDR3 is TGTGCCAGTAGTGTTCCTAGCGGGAGAACAGAGACCCAGTACTTC. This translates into CASSVPSGRTETQYF.